A selection of T cell receptor beta chains follows, all from one sample in a study of beta chain features in type 1 diabetes. Clones were read by immunoSEQ multiplex PCR, and TCRdb kept only the in-frame ones, dropping some. This table holds roughly 340,000 clones, roughly 13% found once. Material: naive CD4+ T cells from blood. The receptors come from a woman younger than 30 with type 1 diabetes. CDR3s include the opening cysteine and the closing phenylalanine or tryptophan. The D gene is left open where the match is weak. The size field is filled for only some rows; it gives once, few, many or a size class.

j_call: TRBJ2-3
clone_size: few
v_call: TRBV6-5
d_call: TRBD2
cdr3_nt: TGTGCCAGCAGTTACGGGCGGGGGGCCTTCACAGATACGCAGTATTTT
cdr3_aa: CASSYGRGAFTDTQYF

j_call: TRBJ2-2
clone_size: few
v_call: TRBV19
d_call: NA
cdr3_nt: TGTGCCAGTACCGACCTTGGGGCCCCCCGGACCGGGGAGCTGTTTTTT
cdr3_aa: CASTDLGAPRTGELFF

j_call: TRBJ2-3
clone_size: few
v_call: TRBV5-1
d_call: NA
cdr3_nt: TGCGCCAGCGGGCTGAGCGGCCTCACAGATACGCAGTATTTT
cdr3_aa: CASGLSGLTDTQYF

j_call: TRBJ2-7
clone_size: NA
v_call: TRBV2
d_call: NA
cdr3_nt: TGTGCCAGCAGTGAAGCGATGGGCGGAGGAGCCTACGAGCAGTACTTC
cdr3_aa: CASSEAMGGGAYEQYF

j_call: TRBJ2-5
clone_size: few
v_call: TRBV30
d_call: NA
cdr3_nt: TGTGCCTGGAGTTCAGGGATCCAAGAGACCCAGTACTTC
cdr3_aa: CAWSSGIQETQYF

j_call: TRBJ2-2
clone_size: few
v_call: TRBV9
d_call: NA
cdr3_nt: TGTGCCAGCAGCCCCGAGGGCCAGAACACCGGGGAGCTGTTTTTT
cdr3_aa: CASSPEGQNTGELFF

j_call: TRBJ2-2
clone_size: few
v_call: TRBV29-1
d_call: TRBD1
cdr3_nt: TGCAGCGTCGGGACAGGAGCGAACACCGGGGAGCTGTTTTTT
cdr3_aa: CSVGTGANTGELFF

j_call: TRBJ2-3
clone_size: few
v_call: TRBV14
d_call: NA
cdr3_nt: TGTGCCAGCAGCCAAGCGCTAGGAGATACGCAGTATTTT
cdr3_aa: CASSQALGDTQYF

j_call: TRBJ2-7
clone_size: many
v_call: TRBV23-1
d_call: TRBD1
cdr3_nt: TGCGCCAGCAAACTCCAGGGGGCGGCCTACGAGCAGTACTTC
cdr3_aa: CASKLQGAAYEQYF

j_call: TRBJ1-5
clone_size: NA
v_call: TRBV30
d_call: NA
cdr3_nt: TGTGCCTGGAGTATGAGGGAAAAGCAGCCCCAGCATTTT
cdr3_aa: CAWSMREKQPQHF

j_call: TRBJ2-5
clone_size: NA
v_call: TRBV5-1
d_call: TRBD2
cdr3_nt: TGCGCCAGCAGTCCCGGGGGGCAAGAGACCCAGTACTTC
cdr3_aa: CASSPGGQETQYF

j_call: TRBJ2-2
clone_size: NA
v_call: TRBV5-6
d_call: NA
cdr3_nt: TGTGCCAGCAGCTTTACGGCAGGGGGGATCAGCGGGGAGCTGTTTTTT
cdr3_aa: CASSFTAGGISGELFF

j_call: TRBJ2-7
clone_size: NA
v_call: TRBV7-2
d_call: TRBD2
cdr3_nt: TGTGCCAGCAGCCCCCAGCGGGGTCAGCCCTACGAGCAGTACTTC
cdr3_aa: CASSPQRGQPYEQYF

j_call: TRBJ2-7
clone_size: NA
v_call: TRBV2
d_call: TRBD1
cdr3_nt: TGTGCCAGCACCCAAACAGGGGGCTACGAGCAGTACTTC
cdr3_aa: CASTQTGGYEQYF

j_call: TRBJ2-5
clone_size: NA
v_call: TRBV10-3
d_call: NA
cdr3_nt: TGTGCCACCACCCGGGACACTCAAGAGACCCAGTACTTC
cdr3_aa: CATTRDTQETQYF

j_call: TRBJ2-6
clone_size: few
v_call: TRBV9
d_call: TRBD2
cdr3_nt: TGTGCCAGCAGGGGGGGACTAGCGGGAGTCTCTGGGGCCAACGTCCTGACTTTC
cdr3_aa: CASRGGLAGVSGANVLTF

j_call: TRBJ2-7
clone_size: NA
v_call: TRBV29-1
d_call: TRBD1
cdr3_nt: TGCAGCGTTCTGGGACAGGGGGGTCTCGAGCAGTACTTC
cdr3_aa: CSVLGQGGLEQYF

j_call: TRBJ2-5
clone_size: NA
v_call: TRBV27
d_call: NA
cdr3_nt: TGTGCCAGCAGCAAAGGGGACCAAGAGACCCAGTACTTC
cdr3_aa: CASSKGDQETQYF

j_call: TRBJ2-1
clone_size: many
v_call: TRBV28
d_call: TRBD2
cdr3_nt: TGTGCCAGCAGCCCCCCACGGGAGGCGGAGTTCTTC
cdr3_aa: CASSPPREAEFF

j_call: TRBJ1-5
clone_size: NA
v_call: TRBV7-2
d_call: TRBD1
cdr3_nt: TGTGCCAGCAGCTTAGACAGGGGATATCAGCCCCAGCATTTT
cdr3_aa: CASSLDRGYQPQHF

j_call: TRBJ1-1
clone_size: NA
v_call: TRBV28
d_call: NA
cdr3_nt: TGTGCCAGCATGAGCCCGAACACTGAAGCTTTCTTT
cdr3_aa: CASMSPNTEAFF

j_call: TRBJ2-7
clone_size: NA
v_call: TRBV30
d_call: NA
cdr3_nt: TGTGCCTGCACAGGCGCGGTTCTCTACGAGCAGTACTTC
cdr3_aa: CACTGAVLYEQYF

j_call: TRBJ2-5
clone_size: few
v_call: TRBV21-1
d_call: NA
cdr3_nt: TGTGCCAGCAGCCGGGAATTGTCCTTGGAGACCCAGTACTTC
cdr3_aa: CASSRELSLETQYF

j_call: TRBJ2-2
clone_size: few
v_call: TRBV30
d_call: TRBD2
cdr3_nt: TGTGCCTGGAGCGGATTCGGCGCGGGGGGGCTGTTTTTT
cdr3_aa: CAWSGFGAGGLFF

j_call: TRBJ2-1
clone_size: NA
v_call: TRBV4-3
d_call: TRBD2
cdr3_nt: TGCGCCAGCAGTTCCGGGACTAGCGGGAGGCATGAGCAGTTCTTC
cdr3_aa: CASSSGTSGRHEQFF

j_call: TRBJ1-3
clone_size: NA
v_call: TRBV15
d_call: NA
cdr3_nt: TGTGCCACCAGCAGAGATCGTCTTGGCGGCATATATTTT
cdr3_aa: CATSRDRLGGIYF

j_call: TRBJ2-7
clone_size: NA
v_call: TRBV9
d_call: NA
cdr3_nt: TGTGCCAGCAGCGTAGTCGGGGGAGGCGAGCAGTACTTC
cdr3_aa: CASSVVGGGEQYF

j_call: TRBJ2-2
clone_size: few
v_call: TRBV12-5
d_call: TRBD1
cdr3_nt: TGTGCTAGTGGTTTGGTTCCGGGACAGATCGACACCGGGGAGCTGTTTTTT
cdr3_aa: CASGLVPGQIDTGELFF

j_call: TRBJ1-4
clone_size: NA
v_call: TRBV19
d_call: TRBD1
cdr3_nt: TGTGCCAGTAGTACCAGGGGGCATGGTGAAAAACTGTTTTTT
cdr3_aa: CASSTRGHGEKLFF

j_call: TRBJ1-2
clone_size: few
v_call: TRBV30
d_call: NA
cdr3_nt: TGTGCCTGGAGTCCCCGGGGGGGGGCTTGGTATGGCTACACCTTC
cdr3_aa: CAWSPRGGAWYGYTF

j_call: TRBJ1-3
clone_size: few
v_call: TRBV28
d_call: TRBD1
cdr3_nt: TGTGCCGGTGGGGACAGGGCCCCTGGAAACACCATATATTTT
cdr3_aa: CAGGDRAPGNTIYF

j_call: TRBJ2-5
clone_size: few
v_call: TRBV29-1
d_call: TRBD2
cdr3_nt: TGCAGCGTAGCCAGACTAGCGGGAGGGGAGACCCAGTACTTC
cdr3_aa: CSVARLAGGETQYF

j_call: TRBJ2-7
clone_size: NA
v_call: TRBV28
d_call: TRBD1
cdr3_nt: TGTGCCAGCAGTGACACAGGGGCCTACGAGCAGTACTTC
cdr3_aa: CASSDTGAYEQYF

j_call: TRBJ2-1
clone_size: NA
v_call: TRBV11-2
d_call: NA
cdr3_nt: TGTGCCAGCAGCGAGCGCAGGGTGGTTCACTACAATGAGCAGTTCTTC
cdr3_aa: CASSERRVVHYNEQFF

j_call: TRBJ2-1
clone_size: few
v_call: TRBV19
d_call: TRBD2
cdr3_nt: TGTGCCTCCACAACTAGCGCCTCCTACAATGAGCAGTTCTTC
cdr3_aa: CASTTSASYNEQFF

j_call: TRBJ2-7
clone_size: NA
v_call: TRBV27
d_call: TRBD1
cdr3_nt: TGTGCCAGCAGTCACGGACAGGGGCGCGAGCAGTACTTC
cdr3_aa: CASSHGQGREQYF

j_call: TRBJ1-1
clone_size: NA
v_call: TRBV25-1
d_call: NA
cdr3_nt: TGTGCCAGCAGTGGACGTACAGGGTACCCCTACGGAGCTTTCTTT
cdr3_aa: CASSGRTGYPYGAFF

j_call: TRBJ2-7
clone_size: few
v_call: TRBV7-2
d_call: TRBD2
cdr3_nt: TGTGCCAGCAGCTGGGGGGGAGCTCGACGCTACGAGCAGTACTTC
cdr3_aa: CASSWGGARRYEQYF

j_call: TRBJ1-1
clone_size: NA
v_call: TRBV19
d_call: TRBD1
cdr3_nt: TGTGCCAGTAGTGACTTACTCGGACAGGGGAACACTGAAGCTTTCTTT
cdr3_aa: CASSDLLGQGNTEAFF

j_call: TRBJ1-5
clone_size: few
v_call: TRBV5-5
d_call: TRBD1
cdr3_nt: TGTGCCAGCAGCTTTATATCAACCAGGGGGACGGTCAATCAGCCCCAGCATTTT
cdr3_aa: CASSFISTRGTVNQPQHF

j_call: TRBJ2-1
clone_size: NA
v_call: TRBV19
d_call: TRBD2
cdr3_nt: TGTGCCAGTAGAAACGGACTAGCGCAGAACAATGAGCAGTTCTTC
cdr3_aa: CASRNGLAQNNEQFF